A selection of T cell receptor beta chains follows, all from one sample in a study of response to subunit inactivated influenza vaccine. TCRdb called the RT-PCR reads again in MiXCR, with one record for every CDR3 protein. The sample shows under 550,000 distinct CDR3 sequences, approximately 7.8% of them seen only once. Material: PBMCs from blood, obtained 23 to 25 months after vaccination. The receptor source for this set is a man aged 50 to 75 who received an inactivated influenza vaccine. The CDR3 runs from the conserved cysteine through the conserved F or W. The D gene is left open where the match is weak. Not all rows give a size; the values are once, few, many and, for expanded clones, a class.

DNA,CDR3,size,length,J,D,V
TGTGCCAGCAGCCCCGTGGGCAGGGGGGCCTATAATTCACCCCTCCACTTT,CASSPVGRGAYNSPLHF,few,17,TRBJ1-6,TRBD1,TRBV7-2
TGTGCCAGCAGCCAGGCAGGGACGGGCCAGTACTTC,CASSQAGTGQYF,NA,12,TRBJ2-7,NA,TRBV3-1
TGTGCCAGCAGCCCAGAGCGGGCCTACGAGCAGTACTTC,CASSPERAYEQYF,few,13,TRBJ2-7,NA,TRBV7-9
TGTGCCAGCAGACTCGGCAAGGGCTACACCTTC,CASRLGKGYTF,NA,11,TRBJ1-2,NA,TRBV25-1
TGTGCCAGCAGCTTGGGTGAAATTGAGCAGTTCTTC,CASSLGEIEQFF,NA,12,TRBJ2-1,NA,TRBV7-9
TGTGCCAGCAGGCACGGGACTAGCGGGGGGGCCGGGGCCAAAAACATTCAGTACTTC,CASRHGTSGGAGAKNIQYF,many,19,TRBJ2-4,TRBD2,TRBV28
TGTGCCAGCAGCCAACAGGGTTTCGGTGAAGCTTTCTTT,CASSQQGFGEAFF,many,13,TRBJ1-1,NA,TRBV14
TGTGCCAGCAGTTACCGAGCCCCCGTAAGGGGTTTCTTGTACGAGCAGTACTTC,CASSYRAPVRGFLYEQYF,many,18,TRBJ2-7,NA,TRBV6-5
TGCGCCGGCAGCCCCGGGGGGGCCGGGGATACGCAGTATTTT,CAGSPGGAGDTQYF,NA,14,TRBJ2-3,TRBD2,TRBV4-3
TGTGCCAGCAGCCTCTTGAATCAGGGAGAGACTGAAGCTTTCTTT,CASSLLNQGETEAFF,few,15,TRBJ1-1,NA,TRBV28
TGTGCCAGCGGGGACAGGGGAGGAGATACGCAGTATTTT,CASGDRGGDTQYF,NA,13,TRBJ2-3,TRBD1,TRBV7-9
TGTGCCAGCATCAGACAGGGGGGGAACTATGGCTACACCTTC,CASIRQGGNYGYTF,NA,14,TRBJ1-2,TRBD1,TRBV12-3/TRBV12-4
TGCAGTGCCCCGATCGACCGAGGGCGGATGGATGGCTACACCTTC,CSAPIDRGRMDGYTF,many,15,TRBJ1-2,NA,TRBV20-1
TGTGCCAGCAGTTACTCCCAGAGAGGCAGGTATGAGCAGTTCTTC,CASSYSQRGRYEQFF,few,15,TRBJ2-1,NA,TRBV6-5
TGTGCCAGCAGCGAACTACCTGGCCCTGGGGCCAACGTCCTGACTTTC,CASSELPGPGANVLTF,NA,16,TRBJ2-6,NA,TRBV9
TGCGCCAGCAGCTCGGGACAGAGCTCCTACAATGAGCAGTTCTTC,CASSSGQSSYNEQFF,many,15,TRBJ2-1,TRBD1,TRBV5-1
TGTGCCAGCAGTTACTCTCCCGGACTAGAGGGCTCCTACGAGCAGTACTTC,CASSYSPGLEGSYEQYF,few,17,TRBJ2-7,TRBD2,TRBV6-2/TRBV6-3
TGTGCCAGCAGCTTCTCACTAGCGGGAGGAGGGGATACGCAGTATTTT,CASSFSLAGGGDTQYF,few,16,TRBJ2-3,TRBD2,TRBV7-6
TGTGCCAGCAGCTTAGCGACTAGCGGGAAGCTTTCCTACAATGAGCAGTTCTTC,CASSLATSGKLSYNEQFF,many,18,TRBJ2-1,TRBD2,TRBV7-7
TGCAGCGTATCCGCGGGACAGGCTACCTACGAGCAGTACTTC,CSVSAGQATYEQYF,NA,14,TRBJ2-7,TRBD1,TRBV29-1
TGTGCCAGCAGCCAGGAAGCGGGAGGGCCGGGAGAGACCCAGTACTTC,CASSQEAGGPGETQYF,few,16,TRBJ2-5,TRBD2,TRBV4-2
TGTGCCAGCAGCACCCTAACTGCACTTCCACAGGGGGCGACTTTCTTT,CASSTLTALPQGATFF,NA,16,TRBJ1-1,TRBD1,TRBV6-1
TGTGCCAGCAGTCTTAGGAGGGACGGACAGGGCCAGCCCCAGCATTTT,CASSLRRDGQGQPQHF,NA,16,TRBJ1-5,TRBD1,TRBV2
TGTGCCAGTAGTATGGGGTCAGGGCTTTATAGCAATCAGCCCCAGCATTTT,CASSMGSGLYSNQPQHF,NA,17,TRBJ1-5,NA,TRBV19
TGTGCCAGCAGTTTAGGGACTAGAGTCAATGAGCAGTTCTTC,CASSLGTRVNEQFF,few,14,TRBJ2-1,TRBD2,TRBV7-9
TGTGCCACCAGCAGAGGGACTAGCGGGGAGGGAGAGACCCAGTACTTC,CATSRGTSGEGETQYF,few,16,TRBJ2-5,TRBD2,TRBV15
TGTGCCAGCAGTGCAGGGGCCAACTCTGGAAACACCATATATTTT,CASSAGANSGNTIYF,NA,15,TRBJ1-3,NA,TRBV2
TGCAGTGCTAGAAGGCTAGCGGGGAACTCCTACGAGCAGTACTTC,CSARRLAGNSYEQYF,few,15,TRBJ2-7,TRBD2,TRBV20-1
TGTGCCAGCAAACAGGGTGGCACAGATACGCAGTATTTT,CASKQGGTDTQYF,NA,13,TRBJ2-3,NA,TRBV12-3/TRBV12-4
TGTGCCACCAGTGATCCAGGGACTAGCGGAGCGAATGAGCAGTTCTTC,CATSDPGTSGANEQFF,few,16,TRBJ2-1,TRBD2,TRBV24-1
TGCAGTGCAACTCGCGGGACGGGGAATGAGCAGTTCTTC,CSATRGTGNEQFF,few,13,TRBJ2-1,NA,TRBV20-1
TGTGCCAGCAGTTTGACTAGCAAGGGGCTTGAGCAGTTCTTC,CASSLTSKGLEQFF,few,14,TRBJ2-1,TRBD2,TRBV28